The sequence of this T cell receptor beta chain was determined in a study of glioma-infiltrating T cells after dendritic cell vaccination. This CDR3 contains 14 residues. V shed 1 base, J shed 1 base, and the junction held 0 bases outside the gene matches. Germline CDR1 and CDR2: SGHNT and YYREEE (reference sequence). Profiled with immunoSEQ multiplex PCR; TCRdb holds only in-frame clones, not every one. The sample includes approximately 22,000 clones, about four fifths of them seen just once. V is TRBV5-4 and J is TRBJ2-3, with TRBD2 identical over 7 bases. This receptor was identified in a human donor with glioblastoma. Sequencing was performed on blood, taken before dendritic cell vaccination. The CDR3 here is CASSLRGGTDTQYF. In DNA form, the CDR3 reads TGTGCCAGCAGCTTGCGGGGGGGCACAGATACGCAGTATTTT.